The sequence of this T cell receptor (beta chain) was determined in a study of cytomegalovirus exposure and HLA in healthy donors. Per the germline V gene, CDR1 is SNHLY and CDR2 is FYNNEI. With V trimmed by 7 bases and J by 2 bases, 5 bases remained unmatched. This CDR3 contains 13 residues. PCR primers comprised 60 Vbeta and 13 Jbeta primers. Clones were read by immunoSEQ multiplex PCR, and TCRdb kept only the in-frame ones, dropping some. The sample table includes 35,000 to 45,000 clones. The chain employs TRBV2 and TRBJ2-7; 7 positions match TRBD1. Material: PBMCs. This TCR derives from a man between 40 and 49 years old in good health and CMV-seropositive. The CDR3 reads CASTRDSTYEQYF. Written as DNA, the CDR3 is TGTGCCAGCACCCGGGACAGTACCTACGAGCAGTACTTC.